The 17 T cell receptor beta chains listed next were all sequenced from one sample in a study of blood T cell repertoires in COVID-19 (dated by TCRdb to 2018 to 2020). Library preparation employed the immunoSEQ multiplex PCR assay. TCRdb obtained this table from immuneACCESS and retained in-frame rearrangements with V and J assigned. These tables miss some clones; where compared with another copy, unresolved V genes account for less than half of the shortfall, and the remainder is unexplained. The sample table contains about 190,000 clones; only one count was recorded for approximately 80% of them. Around 12% of the sample goes to the ten largest clones. The specimen was peripheral blood. These receptors came from a woman aged 45-60 years with acute or convalescent COVID-19.

The V and J genes are TRBV10-3 and TRBJ1-4, with D maybe TRBD1 (5 bases). Trimming left V 3 bases short and J 0 bases short, with 5 bases between. This CDR3 is built from 14 residues. Germline CDR1 reads ENHRY; CDR2 reads SYGVKD. The CDR3 region has the DNA TGTGCCATCAGTGACAGGGCAACTAATGAAAAACTGTTTTTT. Translation: CAISDRATNEKLFF.

V gene TRBV28 combines with J gene TRBJ1-2, with a weak D call TRBD1 (6 bases). V gave up 8 bases and J gave up 2 bases, with 15 bases separating them. The CDR3 covers 14 residues. Germline V lookup: CDR1 MDHEN, CDR2 SYDVKM. For the CDR3, the DNA is TGTGCCAGCGGCTACAACAGGGCCAACTATGGCTACACCTTC. Its protein product is CASGYNRANYGYTF.

Of note for this clone: Other DNA sequences in the same sample also yield this CDR3. V is TRBV30 and J is TRBJ2-7, with D perhaps matching TRBD1 (5 bases). Germline CDR1 reads GTSNPN; CDR2 reads SVGIG (reference sequence). Trimming took 2 bases from V and 3 from J, leaving 11 bases between them. The CDR3 has 13 amino acids. The CDR3 protein is CAWSPGLRYEQYF. CDR3 coding DNA: TGTGCCTGGAGTCCAGGGTTGCGCTACGAGCAGTACTTC.

The gene calls are TRBV4-3 and TRBJ1-4, with D tentatively TRBD1 (5 bases). The CDR3 is 15 residues long. The V end lost 4 bases, the J end lost 3 bases, and 12 bases lay between the germline ends. Germline CDR1 reads LGHNA; CDR2 reads YSLEER. As DNA, the CDR3 is TGCGCCAGCAGCCCCCGACAGCGTTCTAATGAAAAACTGTTTTTT. Translating it yields CASSPRQRSNEKLFF.

The CDR3 DNA reads TGTGCCAGCAGCTTGGTGGGGACACGGGGCACAGATACGCAGTATTTT. Amino acids: CASSLVGTRGTDTQYF. This chain joins TRBV5-6 and TRBJ2-3; the D gene is possibly TRBD1 (6 bases). Germline V CDR1 and CDR2: SGHDT, YYEEEE. The CDR3 has 16 residues. The V end was cut by 0 bases, the J end by 1 base, with 12 bases between.

The V call is TRBV5-1, the J call TRBJ1-2, with 8 bases aligning to TRBD1. Germline V lookup: CDR1 SGHRS, CDR2 YFSETQ. V dropped 1 base and J dropped 7; count of bases not matched to a gene: 6. The CDR3 extends over 14 amino acids. The CDR3: CASSLWTGYSGYTF. CDR3 nucleotide sequence: TGCGCCAGCAGCTTGTGGACAGGGTATAGTGGCTACACCTTC.

V usage is TRBV11-2 and J usage is TRBJ1-1; 7 positions agree with TRBD1. The CDR3 length is 14 residues. The germline CDR1 and CDR2 sequences are SGHAT and FQNNGV. With V trimmed by 5 bases and J by 4 bases, 7 bases remained unmatched. CDR3 sequence reads: CASSQRQGATEAFF. The DNA of the CDR3 is TGTGCCAGCAGCCAGAGACAGGGAGCCACTGAAGCTTTCTTT.

There are a few counts of this clone. The chain has TRBV7-2 and TRBJ1-2; D might be TRBD1 (6 bases). There are 14 residues in the CDR3. V was trimmed by 2 bases and J by 8 bases, leaving 15 bases between them. The V gene's germline CDR1 is SGHTA and CDR2 FQGNSA. The CDR3 DNA reads TGTGCCAGCAGCTTAACAGGGACGTCGGGAGGCTACACCTTC. Translating it yields CASSLTGTSGGYTF.

CDR3 loop: CASSLAIAGGTDTQYF. For the CDR3, the DNA is TGCGCCAGCAGCCTCGCAATAGCGGGGGGCACAGATACGCAGTATTTT. V is TRBV5-1 and J is TRBJ2-3; 9 nucleotides align to TRBD2. Germline V gene lookup returns CDR1 SGHRS and CDR2 YFSETQ. The CDR3 has 16 amino acids. V dropped 4 bases and J dropped 1; count of bases not matched to a gene: 7.

The rearrangement joins TRBV19 to TRBJ2-2, with TRBD1 matching over 7 bases. CDR1 and CDR2 from the germline V gene are LNHDA and SQIVND (reference sequence). This CDR3 region has 16 residues. V was clipped by 7 bases and J by 3 bases; unmatched bases: 11. In DNA, the CDR3 is TGTGCCAGTAACCCCAGGGGCAGGGGGTACACCGGGGAGCTGTTTTTT. Protein sequence: CASNPRGRGYTGELFF. Variable domain in full (rest from reference TRBV19 and TRBJ2-2): DGGITQSPKYLFRKEGQNVTLSCEQNLNHDAMYWYRQDPGQGLRLIYYSQIVNDFQKGDIAEGYSVSREKKESFPLTVTSAQKNPTAFYLCASNPRGRGYTGELFFGEGSRLTVL.

This clone has only one observation. The rearrangement joins TRBV5-6 to TRBJ2-7; unclear D gene. Trimming pared 1 base from V and 2 bases from J, leaving 10 bases between. Germline V gene data show CDR1 as SGHDT and CDR2 as YYEEEE. The length of the CDR3 is 14 residues. The DNA of the CDR3 is TGTGCCAGCAGCTTGATCCCAGGCCCCTACGAGCAGTACTTC. Amino acid sequence: CASSLIPGPYEQYF.

This clone has only a few counts. The V gene is TRBV9, the J gene TRBJ1-5; 7 bases align to TRBD1. Germline V gene data show CDR1 as SGDLS and CDR2 as YYNGEE. Losses at the gene ends were 4 bases for V and 8 bases for J; bases not matched to a gene: 6. The CDR3 length is 13 residues. CDR3 region: CASSRQGLEPQHF. DNA for the CDR3: TGTGCCAGCAGCCGACAGGGCCTAGAGCCCCAGCATTTT.

The chain employs TRBV6-6 and TRBJ1-2; 10 bases align to TRBD1. The CDR3 has 15 amino acids. J was trimmed by 2 bases and V by 2 bases; bases with no gene match: 2. Germline values: CDR1 MNHNY, CDR2 SVGAGI (reference sequence). CDR3 region: CASSYRDRGNYGYTF. Written as DNA, the CDR3 is TGTGCCAGCAGTTACCGGGACAGGGGAAACTATGGCTACACCTTC.

The rearrangement joins TRBV18 to TRBJ2-3; 10 bases fit TRBD2. The CDR3 loop spans 16 amino acids. With 5 bases clipped from V and 3 bases from J, the junction kept 8 bases outside the gene matches. CDR1 is KGHSH and CDR2 is LQKENI in the germline V gene. Here the CDR3 reads CASSSVSGGVTDTQYF. CDR3 coding DNA: TGTGCCAGCTCATCAGTCAGCGGGGGGGTGACAGATACGCAGTATTTT. Full variable domain (missing parts from reference TRBV18 and TRBJ2-3): NAGVMQNPRHLVRRRGQEARLRCSPMKGHSHVYWYRQLPEEGLKFMVYLQKENIIDESGMPKERFSAEFPKEGPSILRIQQVVRGDSAAYFCASSSVSGGVTDTQYFGPGTRLTVL.

The rearrangement links TRBV12-3 or TRBV12-4 to TRBJ2-1, with a tentative D call TRBD2 (5 bases). The CDR3 has 13 amino acids. V was clipped by 6 bases and J by 9 bases, with 15 bases between them. Here the CDR3 reads CASSPLAKAEQFF. DNA for the CDR3: TGTGCCAGCAGCCCGCTAGCCAAGGCTGAGCAGTTCTTC.

The V call is TRBV30, the J call TRBJ2-5; 12 bases match TRBD1. The CDR3 totals 16 residues. The V gene's germline CDR1 is GTSNPN and CDR2 SVGIG (reference sequence). V trimming: 3 bases; J trimming: 5 bases; junction bases outside the gene matches: 10. CDR3 nucleotides: TGTGCCTGGAGAACCGGGACAGGGGGCTGGGGGGAGACCCAGTACTTC. Its protein is CAWRTGTGGWGETQYF.

The chain employs TRBV4-3 and TRBJ2-1, with D perhaps matching TRBD2 (5 bases). The length of the CDR3 is 19 residues. V lost 0 bases and J 0 bases, leaving 18 bases between the germline ends. Germline V lookup: CDR1 LGHNA, CDR2 YSLEER. CDR3 loop: CASSQDRGMSGPSYNEQFF. The CDR3 bases are TGCGCCAGCAGCCAAGATCGGGGTATGAGCGGACCCTCCTACAATGAGCAGTTCTTC.